This T cell receptor (beta chain) came from a study of blood T cell repertoires in COVID-19. For the study at large: Whether acute or convalescent, the COVID-19 samples came from the United States, Italy and Spain. The cDNA or gDNA used as material had been derived from T cells, B-cell-depleted T cells, or PBMCs.

Sequenced by immunoSEQ multiplex PCR; TCRdb stores in-frame clones only, minus some. The table includes approximately 260,000 clones, roughly 83% detected once. V was pared by 5 bases and J by 6 bases, with 9 bases of the junction left unmatched. The CDR3 runs to 15 residues. Germline V CDR1 and CDR2: MNHEY, SMNVEV (reference sequence). Material: peripheral blood. The V and J genes are TRBV27 and TRBJ1-5; TRBD1 aligns across 8 bases. This receptor was taken from a man between 60 and 70 years old who had recovered from COVID-19. CDR3 residues: CASSSRQGIPQPQHF. Here the CDR3 DNA reads TGTGCCAGCAGTAGCCGACAGGGGATTCCTCAGCCCCAGCATTTT.